The 17 T cell receptor beta chains below were found in one sample sequenced in a study of T-cell memory formation after mild COVID-19. TCRdb used MiXCR to reprocess the 5' RACE reads, holding one entry per CDR3 protein. Of 550,000 to 700,000 distinct CDR3 sequences listed, 15% to 20% are singletons. Sequenced: PBMCs or a T cell subset sorted from them (not recorded which). These receptors all come from an adult woman who had mild COVID-19 (a few samples of this study predate the infection). Cell type and time point are not known.

The genes are TRBV5-1 and TRBJ2-1; no clear D. Trimming took 0 bases from V and 8 from J, leaving 9 bases between them. Germline-derived CDR1 and CDR2 are SGHRS and YFSETQ. CDR3 size: 13 residues. CDR3 DNA sequence: TGCGCCAGCAGCTTGGAATTAAGCGATGAGCAGTTCTTC. It encodes CASSLELSDEQFF. The whole variable domain, filled in from reference TRBV5-1 and TRBJ2-1, reads KAGVTQTPRYLIKTRGQQVTLSCSPISGHRSVSWYQQTPGQGLQFLFEYFSETQRNKGNFPGRFSGRQFSNSRSEMNVSTLELGDSALYLCASSLELSDEQFFGPGTRLTVL.

In its sample, this clonotype was seen many times. V and J are TRBV7-9 and TRBJ1-6, with a tentative D call TRBD1 (5 bases). CDR3 length: 14 residues. V lost 5 bases, J lost 8 bases, and 13 bases lay in between. Germline values: CDR1 SEHNR, CDR2 FQNEAQ (reference sequence). The CDR3 protein is CASSPGTLHSPLHF. The CDR3 bases are TGTGCCAGCAGCCCTGGGACCTTACATTCACCCCTCCACTTT.

CDR3 bases: TGTGCCAGCAGCTGGGGGGGTGAGACCCAGTACTTC. Translation: CASSWGGETQYF. V and J are TRBV7-9 and TRBJ2-5, with 7 bases lining up with TRBD2. Per the germline V gene, CDR1 is SEHNR and CDR2 is FQNEAQ (reference sequence). This CDR3 contains 12 residues. After removal of 4 bases from V and 5 bases from J, the junction contained 1 base not matched to a gene.

This clonotype was counted between two and nine times. The genes are TRBV3-1 and TRBJ2-3; 10 positions agree with TRBD2. Trimming removed 4 bases from V and 0 bases from J; junction bases left unmatched: 4. Germline V gene sequence: CDR1 LGHDT, CDR2 YNNKEL (reference sequence). There are 16 residues in the CDR3. The CDR3 is CASSRGLAVSTDTQYF. Here the CDR3 DNA reads TGTGCCAGCAGCCGCGGACTAGCGGTTAGCACAGATACGCAGTATTTT.

In DNA form, the CDR3 reads TGTGCCAGCAGCCGGGGACAGGCCCTCTCCTACGAGCAGTACTTC. It encodes CASSRGQALSYEQYF. This sequence joins TRBV7-9 and TRBJ2-7; 8 bases agree with TRBD1. The germline V gene has CDR1 SEHNR and CDR2 FQNEAQ (reference sequence). J lost 0 bases, V lost 5 bases, and 6 bases had no gene match. This CDR3 comprises 15 residues.

The chain links TRBV4-1 to TRBJ1-3; D call uncertain. Germline V CDR1 and CDR2: MGHRA, YSYEKL. The CDR3 covers 15 residues. V lost 4 bases to trimming and J lost 0 bases, with 10 bases between them. The CDR3 nucleotides are TGCGCCAGCAGCCCCCTTCACGGCTCTGGAAACACCATATATTTT. This sequence encodes CASSPLHGSGNTIYF.

This rearrangement joins TRBV30 to TRBJ2-2; D is uncertain. Germline V gives CDR1 GTSNPN, CDR2 SVGIG (reference sequence). V lost 4 bases and J lost 3, with 15 bases in between. The CDR3 sequence is 15 residues long. CDR3 coding DNA: TGTGCCTGGAAGATGGGCAGTTCGGACACCGGGGAGCTGTTTTTT. It specifies CAWKMGSSDTGELFF.

J is TRBJ1-1 and V is TRBV3-1, with no clear D. CDR1 LGHDT and CDR2 YNNKEL come from the germline V gene (reference sequence). Trimming took off 4 bases at V and 4 bases at J, with 10 bases between the two ends. The CDR3 is 13 amino acids. CDR3 coding DNA: TGTGCCAGCAGCCCGTCGTATTTCACTGAAGCTTTCTTT. Its protein product is CASSPSYFTEAFF.

This clonotype was seen more than once but under ten times. The chain joins TRBV6-1 to TRBJ1-5, with 10 positions matching TRBD1. The CDR3 has 17 amino acids. Germline loops: CDR1 MNHNS, CDR2 SASEGT. V shed 7 bases and J 7 bases; nucleotides not matched to a gene: 16. The CDR3 DNA is TGTGCCAGCATTACCGCCGCACGGACAGGGGGAGACCAGCCCCAGCATTTT. Amino acids: CASITAARTGGDQPQHF.

This clonotype was found once. The gene calls are TRBV3-1 and TRBJ1-5; possible D gene TRBD1, 5 bases. The CDR3 covers 14 residues. Trimming took off 3 bases at V and 7 bases at J, with 13 bases between the two ends. Germline V gene sequence: CDR1 LGHDT, CDR2 YNNKEL (reference sequence). The CDR3 nucleotides are TGTGCCAGCAGCCAGAACCAGGGTTCCCAGCCCCAGCATTTT. Translation gives CASSQNQGSQPQHF.

This clonotype showed up many times. The chain joins TRBV29-1 to TRBJ2-5; 10 positions agree with TRBD2. This CDR3 spans 13 amino acids. Germline-derived CDR1 and CDR2 are SQVTM and ANQGSEA. CDR3 in DNA: TGCAGTTCTTGGACTAGCGGTGAAGAGACCCAGTACTTC. Its translation: CSSWTSGEETQYF. Based on the CDR3 plus reference TRBV29-1 and TRBJ2-5, the full variable domain is SAVISQKPSRDICQRGTSLTIQCQVDSQVTMMFWYRQQPGQSLTLIATANQGSEATYESGFVIDKFPISRPNLTFSTLTVSNMSPEDSSIYLCSSWTSGEETQYFGPGTRLLVL.

This clonotype has only a few counts. The rearrangement links TRBV7-8 to TRBJ2-7; 9 positions match TRBD1. The CDR3 contains 16 residues. V lost 3 bases, J lost 3 bases, and 9 bases stayed unmatched. Germline V gene sequence: CDR1 SGHVS, CDR2 FQNEAQ. The CDR3 DNA follows: TGTGCCAGCAGCTTGAGCTCCGGGACAGGGAACTACGAGCAGTACTTC. Encoded protein: CASSLSSGTGNYEQYF.

The chain carries TRBV6-5 and TRBJ1-1, with TRBD1 as a possible D gene (5 bases). This CDR3 contains 14 residues. Germline CDR1 reads MNHEY; CDR2 reads SVGAGI. V lost 7 bases to trimming and J lost 5 bases, with 17 bases between them. The CDR3 is CASIGTPGGTEAFF. The CDR3 DNA is TGTGCCAGCATAGGGACCCCCGGCGGGACTGAAGCTTTCTTT.

V is TRBV19 and J is TRBJ1-3, with a weak D call TRBD1 (5 bases). The CDR3 spans 12 residues. V dropped 3 bases and J dropped 16 bases, with 16 bases sitting between them. CDR1 is LNHDA, CDR2 SQIVND, per germline (reference sequence). The CDR3, as DNA: TGTGCCAGTAGTATCGGGGACCGACGAGTCTATTTT. Translation: CASSIGDRRVYF.

This clonotype came up many times. The chain couples TRBV19 to TRBJ2-5; tentatively, D is TRBD2 (6 bases). CDR1 is LNHDA, CDR2 SQIVND, per germline (reference sequence). The CDR3 has 17 amino acids. V was cut by 5 bases and J by 4 bases, with 23 bases left in between. The CDR3 sequence is CASSLGSSAGTVETQYF. DNA for the CDR3: TGTGCCAGTAGTTTGGGTTCTAGCGCGGGCACGGTAGAGACCCAGTACTTC.

The genes are TRBV5-1 and TRBJ2-5; TRBD2 agrees at 11 bases. CDR1 is SGHRS, CDR2 YFSETQ, per germline. CDR3 length: 21 residues. J lost 4 bases, V lost 0 bases, and 20 bases had no gene match. CDR3 in DNA: TGCGCCAGCAGCTTGGCTGTAGGGGCGGCCCTAGCGGGAGGACTGGGAGAGACCCAGTACTTC. This sequence encodes CASSLAVGAALAGGLGETQYF. Together with reference TRBV5-1 and TRBJ2-5, the CDR3 gives the full variable domain: KAGVTQTPRYLIKTRGQQVTLSCSPISGHRSVSWYQQTPGQGLQFLFEYFSETQRNKGNFPGRFSGRQFSNSRSEMNVSTLELGDSALYLCASSLAVGAALAGGLGETQYFGPGTRLLVL.

This clonotype was seen a handful of times. CDR3 in amino acids: CASSLVILTNTEAFF. CDR3 nucleotide sequence: TGTGCCAGCAGCTTGGTGATCTTAACGAACACTGAAGCTTTCTTT. V and J are TRBV5-5 and TRBJ1-1; D is ambiguous. Trimming took 0 bases from V and 1 from J, leaving 10 bases between them. CDR3 size: 15 residues. Germline CDR1 reads SGHKS; CDR2 reads YYEKEE (reference sequence).